Below, one TCR beta chain is given with its context. Its antigen is unknown. Repertoires were generated with immunoSEQ multiplex PCR, while TCRdb's copy carries only in-frame clones and drops some. The sample consists of 65,000 to 90,000 clones, approximately 91% of them appearing once. CDR1 is MNHNY, CDR2 SVGAGI, per germline (reference sequence). CDR3 length: 13 amino acids. V gave up 2 bases and J gave up 2 bases, with 7 bases separating them. The data derive from a study of OX40 agonist ivuxolimab in advanced cancers. General study points: Expanded clones tended on average to be more numerous among CD8+ T cells than CD4+. Doses of 0.1 to 3.0 mg/kg were accompanied by clonal expansion of CD4+ and CD8+ blood T cells by week 6.

The input for sequencing was CD4+ or CD8+ T cells sorted from blood, taken in a trial of the OX40 agonist ivuxolimab. V and J are TRBV6-6 and TRBJ2-7; D call uncertain. The receptor was isolated from an adult with an advanced solid tumor such as melanoma, head and neck, liver or kidney cancer. CDR3 loop: CASSYDSTYEQYF. The CDR3, as DNA: TGTGCCAGCAGTTACGACTCAACCTACGAGCAGTACTTC.